This entry features one T cell receptor beta chain sequence. The CDR3 spans 15 residues. Germline CDR1 is MGHRA and CDR2 is YSYEKL. V was pared by 1 base and J by 0 bases, with 9 bases between. This record comes from a study of T-cell reconstitution after alpha-beta-depleted transplantation in children. Unique molecular identifiers were used to barcode this TCRbeta library. A single record per CDR3 protein comes from TCRdb applying MiXCR to the PCR reads. The sample has approximately 630,000 distinct CDR3 sequences; about an eighth are singletons. The specimen comprised PBMCs, sampled before TCRalphabeta/CD19-depleted stem cell transplant. This TCR was sampled from a girl aged 2 to 9 with congenital amegakaryocytic thrombocytopenia, due to receive a stem cell transplant. V usage is TRBV4-1 and J usage is TRBJ1-1; unclear D gene. The CDR3 DNA reads as TGCGCCAGCAGCCAAGTCGTACCGGTGAACACTGAAGCTTTCTTT. Amino acid sequence: CASSQVVPVNTEAFF.